A selection of T cell receptor beta chains follows, all from one sample in a study of cytotoxic CD8 clonotypes in ibrutinib-treated CLL. TCRdb's table, derived via immunoSEQ multiplex PCR, lists solely in-frame clones and lacks some. The sample holds 140,000 or so clones, around 80% seen once. The source material was PBMCs, sampled after 12 months of ibrutinib treatment. All receptors come from a human donor with chronic lymphocytic leukemia. Each CDR3 is given with its conserved first and last residue. D genes are given only for firm matches. The size field is filled for only some rows; it gives once, few, many or a size class.

d_gene,j_gene,v_gene,abundance,CDR3aa,CDR3nt
TRBD1,TRBJ1-5,TRBV2,NA,CASSPGTDNQPQHF,TGTGCCAGCAGCCCCGGGACAGACAATCAGCCCCAGCATTTT
TRBD1,TRBJ2-1,TRBV10-3,NA,CATGAGDRGSYNEQFF,TGTGCCACCGGCGCGGGGGACAGGGGGAGCTACAATGAGCAGTTCTTC
NA,TRBJ1-3,TRBV28,NA,CASSFGGAGRNTIYF,TGTGCCAGCAGTTTTGGAGGGGCCGGAAGAAACACCATATATTTT
TRBD1,TRBJ1-2,TRBV13,NA,CASSPRGTGGNYGYTF,TGTGCCAGCAGCCCGCGGGGGACAGGAGGTAACTATGGCTACACCTTC
TRBD2,TRBJ2-3,TRBV7-3,once,CASSLLPSGSVADTQYF,TGTGCCAGCAGCTTATTGCCTAGCGGGAGTGTTGCAGATACGCAGTATTTT
TRBD2,TRBJ2-5,TRBV12-5,NA,CASGLSSGGQETQYF,TGTGCTAGTGGTTTGTCTAGCGGGGGACAAGAGACCCAGTACTTC
TRBD1,TRBJ1-5,TRBV19,NA,CASRIRDRYQPQHF,TGTGCCAGTAGGATAAGGGACAGGTATCAGCCCCAGCATTTT
TRBD1,TRBJ1-3,TRBV5-6,NA,CASSLLQGTGNTIYF,TGTGCCAGCAGCCTTTTACAGGGGACTGGAAACACCATATATTTT
NA,TRBJ2-5,TRBV4-2,NA,CASSQPSVGMGETQYF,TGTGCCAGCAGCCAACCTTCGGTGGGGATGGGGGAGACCCAGTACTTC
NA,TRBJ2-1,TRBV18,few,CASSPDTGSYNEQFF,TGTGCCAGCTCACCGGACACGGGTTCCTACAATGAGCAGTTCTTC
TRBD2,TRBJ2-7,TRBV28,NA,CASSLRSRTSGLEQYF,TGTGCCAGCAGTTTAAGATCTCGGACTAGCGGGTTAGAGCAGTACTTC
NA,TRBJ2-3,TRBV25-1,NA,CASNPRGKSTDTQYF,TGTGCCAGCAACCCTAGGGGGAAAAGCACAGATACGCAGTATTTT
NA,TRBJ1-1,TRBV6-5,NA,CASKDAHLGRTEAFF,TGTGCCAGCAAAGACGCGCACCTTGGAAGGACTGAAGCTTTCTTT
TRBD2,TRBJ2-1,TRBV19,NA,CASSIVKGLTSSYNEQFF,TGTGCCAGTAGTATAGTTAAGGGACTAACGAGCTCCTACAATGAGCAGTTCTTC
NA,TRBJ2-7,TRBV27,few,CASSFTGTGEREQYF,TGTGCCAGCAGTTTCACCGGGACCGGCGAGAGGGAGCAGTACTTC
TRBD1,TRBJ1-1,TRBV19,NA,CASSLADRGTEAFF,TGTGCCAGCAGCTTAGCTGACAGGGGCACTGAAGCTTTCTTT
TRBD2,TRBJ2-5,TRBV7-2,NA,CASRTSGMETQYF,TGTGCCAGTAGGACTAGCGGGATGGAGACCCAGTACTTC
TRBD2,TRBJ2-2,TRBV18,NA,CASSPGLALEPGTGELFF,TGTGCCAGCTCACCCGGACTAGCCCTCGAACCTGGCACCGGGGAGCTGTTTTTT
TRBD1,TRBJ1-2,TRBV25-1,NA,CASSERWTGLAYGYTF,TGTGCCAGCAGTGAAAGGTGGACAGGACTTGCCTATGGCTACACCTTC
NA,TRBJ1-5,TRBV19,few,CASSPPPGSNQPQHF,TGTGCCAGTAGTCCCCCTCCCGGGAGCAATCAGCCCCAGCATTTT
TRBD2,TRBJ2-1,TRBV7-6,NA,CASSLAVSGSGHNEQFF,TGTGCCAGCAGCTTAGCAGTTAGCGGGAGTGGTCACAATGAGCAGTTCTTC
NA,TRBJ1-5,TRBV28,NA,CASSPPQSSNQPQHF,TGTGCCAGCAGTCCTCCTCAGAGCAGCAATCAGCCCCAGCATTTT
TRBD1,TRBJ2-1,TRBV19,few,CASSTTGTGGREQFF,TGTGCCAGTAGTACCACCGGGACAGGGGGGAGGGAGCAGTTCTTC
TRBD1,TRBJ2-7,TRBV6-5,NA,CASSYGTAPFYEQYF,TGTGCCAGCAGTTACGGGACAGCGCCGTTCTACGAGCAGTACTTC
NA,TRBJ1-1,TRBV11-1,NA,CASSLVYQGSTEAFF,TGTGCCAGCAGCTTAGTTTACCAGGGATCGACCGAAGCTTTCTTT
TRBD1,TRBJ1-1,TRBV5-6,NA,CASSSYRGNTEAFF,TGTGCCAGCAGCTCATACAGGGGGAACACTGAAGCTTTCTTT
NA,TRBJ1-1,TRBV2,NA,CASSETAQAFF,TGTGCCAGCAGTGAGACTGCACAAGCTTTCTTT
NA,TRBJ2-4,TRBV11-1,NA,CASSVLGWAKNIQYF,TGTGCCAGCAGCGTTTTGGGATGGGCCAAAAACATTCAGTACTTC
TRBD1,TRBJ1-5,TRBV7-2,NA,CASSPRDSYSNQPQHF,TGTGCCAGCAGCCCCCGGGACAGCTATAGCAATCAGCCCCAGCATTTT
NA,TRBJ2-3,TRBV7-9,NA,CASSYRRSTDTQYF,TGTGCCAGCAGCTACAGAAGAAGCACAGATACGCAGTATTTT
NA,TRBJ2-1,TRBV5-6,NA,CASSIRGYHNEQFF,TGTGCCAGCAGCATACGGGGATACCACAATGAGCAGTTCTTC
NA,TRBJ2-7,TRBV4-3,NA,CASSYGRNYEQYF,TGCGCCAGCAGCTACGGGAGAAACTACGAGCAGTACTTC
TRBD1,TRBJ1-3,TRBV7-9,few,CASSPRQGYSGNTIYF,TGTGCCAGCAGCCCTCGACAGGGCTACTCTGGAAACACCATATATTTT
TRBD1,TRBJ1-1,TRBV18,NA,CASSPETGTTEAFF,TGTGCCAGCTCACCGGAGACAGGGACCACTGAAGCTTTCTTT
TRBD2,TRBJ2-6,TRBV2,once,CASSRTGTSGSPSSGANVLTF,TGTGCCAGCAGCCGCACCGGGACTAGCGGGAGTCCCTCCTCTGGGGCCAACGTCCTGACTTTC
NA,TRBJ2-7,TRBV7-3,NA,CASSLYGGAGGYEQYF,TGTGCCAGCAGCTTATACGGGGGCGCGGGCGGCTACGAGCAGTACTTC
TRBD2,TRBJ2-5,TRBV11-2,once,CASVAGGETQYF,TGTGCCAGCGTGGCGGGAGGGGAGACCCAGTACTTC
NA,TRBJ2-3,TRBV6-5,NA,CASRLSSLTADTQYF,TGTGCCAGTCGACTCAGCTCACTCACTGCGGATACGCAGTATTTT
NA,TRBJ2-1,TRBV7-7,NA,CASSAQGSSYNEQFF,TGTGCTAGCAGCGCACAGGGTAGCTCCTACAATGAGCAGTTCTTC
TRBD2,TRBJ2-1,TRBV6-5,once,CASTLGLADEQFF,TGTGCCAGCACCTTGGGACTAGCGGATGAGCAGTTCTTC